The rows below give T cell receptor beta chains drawn from one sample of a study of cytomegalovirus exposure and HLA in healthy donors. Repertoires were generated with immunoSEQ multiplex PCR, while TCRdb's copy carries only in-frame clones and drops some. The sample records about 120,000 clones, 81% being singletons. Sequenced sample: PBMCs. Receptors were obtained from a woman aged 40 to 50 in good health and CMV-seronegative. The CDR3 runs from the conserved cysteine through the conserved F or W. The D gene is left open where the match is weak. Clone size is given for some rows only: seen once, a few or many times, or a class if the clone is expanded.

TRBV27	TRBD2	.	TRBJ2-3	CASTPRGGIRVATTDTQYF	TGTGCCAGCACCCCTAGGGGAGGGATCCGGGTCGCGACCACAGATACGCAGTATTTT
TRBV5-6	TRBD1	.	TRBJ2-2	CASSENRGWNTGELFF	TGTGCCAGCAGCGAAAACAGGGGCTGGAACACCGGGGAGCTGTTTTTT
TRBV27	TRBD1	once	TRBJ2-7	CASHSPGQGPHEQYF	TGTGCCAGCCACTCACCGGGACAGGGACCCCACGAGCAGTACTTC
TRBV5-3	TRBD2	.	TRBJ2-7	CARSRPGLATYEQYF	TGTGCCAGAAGCCGTCCCGGACTAGCAACGTACGAGCAGTACTTC
TRBV6-1	TRBD1	.	TRBJ1-6	CASTGQGRSPLHF	TGTGCCAGCACTGGACAGGGCCGGTCACCCCTCCACTTT
TRBV5-4	TRBD1	few	TRBJ1-1	CASSPGTAEAFF	TGTGCCAGCAGCCCCGGGACAGCTGAAGCTTTCTTT
TRBV15	TRBD2	.	TRBJ2-5	CATSRDLGQGTSGKETQYF	TGTGCCACCAGCAGAGATCTTGGGCAGGGGACTAGCGGAAAAGAGACCCAGTACTTC
TRBV7-6	.	.	TRBJ2-2	CASSLKVGASVNTGELFF	TGTGCCAGCAGCTTAAAGGTTGGGGCTAGCGTGAACACCGGGGAGCTGTTTTTT
TRBV5-6	TRBD1	.	TRBJ2-1	CASSLFGTGVKNEQFF	TGTGCCAGCAGCTTGTTCGGGACAGGGGTTAAAAATGAGCAGTTCTTC
TRBV5-6	.	.	TRBJ2-2	CASSLEGGQAGELFF	TGTGCCAGCAGCTTAGAAGGGGGTCAGGCCGGGGAGCTGTTTTTT